The entry below describes one T cell receptor beta chain. This record comes from a study of blood T cell repertoires in COVID-19. Study information: From the United States, Italy and Spain came samples of acute and convalescent COVID-19. The cDNA or gDNA used as material had been derived from T cells, B-cell-depleted T cells, or PBMCs.

Authors' analysis steps: Estimation of nucleated cell counts relied on the amplification of reference gene primers. This table comes from immunoSEQ multiplex PCR, and its TCRdb copy is limited to in-frame clones, with some not included. V, J and clone size are those of that table, while D and trimming were read from the DNA. The sample carries about 230,000 clones, around four fifths recorded once. The CDR3 contains 16 residues. Germline loops: CDR1 SNHLY, CDR2 FYNNEI. After removal of 6 bases from V and 0 bases from J, the junction contained 9 bases not matched to a gene. The sample taken for sequencing was peripheral blood. This rearrangement joins TRBV2 to TRBJ1-2; TRBD1 agrees at 8 bases. The source of this sequence is a woman in her sixties or seventies with active or convalescent COVID-19. In nucleotides, the CDR3 is TGTGCCAGCAGCTATACTAGGACAGGGACTAACTATGGCTACACCTTC. Translation gives CASSYTRTGTNYGYTF.